The T cell receptor (beta chain) described here comes from a study of T cell responses to AZD1222 COVID-19 vaccine. Of note for this clone: Its antigen is unidentified.

Study findings and constraints: Donors skewed white British and female; clonal diversity was possibly underestimated.

The method was immunoSEQ multiplex PCR; TCRdb's version includes in-frame clones alone and lacks a portion of them. The table lists under 200,000 clones, roughly nine tenths of them singletons, with 3.6% in the top ten. The sequence was collected from an adult who received the MenACWY meningococcal vaccine as a control. This sample comprised peripheral blood, obtained 28 days after the second dose of the MenACWY control vaccine.

The CDR3 is CASSHMTLAVASYNEQFF. CDR3 nucleotide sequence: TGCGCCAGCAGCCACATGACGCTGGCCGTAGCCTCCTACAATGAGCAGTTCTTC. This chain joins TRBV4-1 and TRBJ2-1; D is unclear. Germline V gives CDR1 MGHRA, CDR2 YSYEKL. The CDR3 length is 18 residues. The V gene lost 3 bases and the J gene lost 0 bases, with 18 bases spanning the gap.